This record concerns one TCR beta chain sequence. What it binds is not known. This CDR3 comprises 16 residues. Germline V gene data show CDR1 as SNHLY and CDR2 as FYNNEI. V shed 8 bases, J shed 2 bases, and the junction held 12 bases outside the gene matches. What was sequenced were expressed TCRB transcripts, since all of the isolated RNA had been reverse transcribed. An average of about 3.5 million reads was obtained for naive, central memory and regulatory T cell samples. TCRdb's copy holds only in-frame clones and misses some; the assay was immunoSEQ multiplex PCR. The sample has fewer than 200,000 clones, approximately 10% seen once. Central memory, naive, regulatory and stem cell-like memory CD4+ cells were sorted by CD45RO/CCR7/CD25/CD127/CD95/CD27. This sample is part of a study of beta chain features in type 1 diabetes. Notes on the study in general: Within each of all four CD4+ subsets, Type 1 diabetes patients had TCRB CDR3s that were moderately but significantly shorter. A greater similarity of naive, central memory and Treg TCRB repertoires was seen among patients than among healthy donors.

The TCR comes from a man aged 30 to 45 with type 1 diabetes. The chain couples TRBV2 to TRBJ2-7; 10 nucleotides match TRBD1. Sample: central memory CD4+ T cells from blood. This CDR3 is CASVLPRGTGAYEQYF. The DNA for the CDR3 is TGTGCCAGCGTCCTGCCTCGCGGGACAGGGGCCTACGAGCAGTACTTC.